This TCR beta chain was profiled in a study of blood T cell repertoires in COVID-19. Study overall: The cDNA or gDNA used as material had been derived from T cells, B-cell-depleted T cells, or PBMCs.

Germline V gene sequence: CDR1 MDHEN, CDR2 SYDVKM. CDR3 length: 13 residues. V lost 10 bases, J lost 2 bases, and 14 bases lay in between. In the source study's methods: Reference gene primer amplification gave estimated nucleated cell counts. The table came from immunoSEQ multiplex PCR; TCRdb's copy has only in-frame clones and leaves some out. Clone size and V and J calls were adopted from that table, with D and trimming inferred from the DNA. The sample consists of about 79,000 clones, roughly 89% of them appearing once. The chain carries TRBV28 and TRBJ1-2; tentative D call: TRBD1 (5 bases). The sample consisted of peripheral blood. The TCR sequence derives from a man between 65 and 85 years old with active or convalescent COVID-19. The CDR3 spells CATLGGGNYGYTF. The CDR3 DNA reads TGTGCCACCTTAGGTGGGGGGAACTATGGCTACACCTTC.